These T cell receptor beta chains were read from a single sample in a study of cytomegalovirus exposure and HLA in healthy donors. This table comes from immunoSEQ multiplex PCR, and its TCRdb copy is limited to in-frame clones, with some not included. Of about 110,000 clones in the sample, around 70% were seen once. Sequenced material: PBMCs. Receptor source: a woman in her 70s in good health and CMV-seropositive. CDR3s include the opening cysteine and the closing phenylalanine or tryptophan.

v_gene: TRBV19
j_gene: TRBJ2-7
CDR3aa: CASSSIATGGKYEQYF

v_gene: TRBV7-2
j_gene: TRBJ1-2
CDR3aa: CASSPGGGNPYGYTF

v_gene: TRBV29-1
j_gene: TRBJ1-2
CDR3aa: CSVMGQGAWGYTF

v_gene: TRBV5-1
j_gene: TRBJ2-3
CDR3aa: CASSLGQGASDTQYF

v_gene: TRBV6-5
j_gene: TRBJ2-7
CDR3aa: CASSLRVSSSYEQYF

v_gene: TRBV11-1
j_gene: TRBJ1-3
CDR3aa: CASSLASGTLTGNTIYF

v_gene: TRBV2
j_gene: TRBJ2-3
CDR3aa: CASSEQRGGTDTQYF

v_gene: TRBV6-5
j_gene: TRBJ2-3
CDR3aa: CASRRGTDTQYF

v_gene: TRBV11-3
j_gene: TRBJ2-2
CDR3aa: CASSLTGGVSTGELFF

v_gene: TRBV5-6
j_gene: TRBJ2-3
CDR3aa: CASSLAGTSGGESTDTQYF

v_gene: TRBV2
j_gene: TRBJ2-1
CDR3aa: CATALLPPEQFF

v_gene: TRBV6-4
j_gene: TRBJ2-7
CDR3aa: CASSAEGGIYHEQYF

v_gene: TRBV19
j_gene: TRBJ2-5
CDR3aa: CASRQPYQETQYF

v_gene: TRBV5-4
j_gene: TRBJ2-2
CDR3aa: CASSLVVLTSGENTGELFF

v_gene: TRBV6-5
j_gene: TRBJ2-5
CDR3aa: CASSYERTGVSAQYF

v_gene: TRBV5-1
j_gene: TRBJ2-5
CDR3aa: CASSRTSRETQYF

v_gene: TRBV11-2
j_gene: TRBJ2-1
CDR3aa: CASSLEQGGQFF

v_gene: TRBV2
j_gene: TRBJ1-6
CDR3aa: CASSEGGRGTYNSPLHF

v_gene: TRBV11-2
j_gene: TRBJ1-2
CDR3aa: CASGGDRGRINYGYTF

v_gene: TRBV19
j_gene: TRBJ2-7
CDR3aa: CASSTGSLYEQYF

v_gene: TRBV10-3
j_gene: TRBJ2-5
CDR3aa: CAISGGRETQYF

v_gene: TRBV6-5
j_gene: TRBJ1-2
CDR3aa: CASSQGVYGYTF

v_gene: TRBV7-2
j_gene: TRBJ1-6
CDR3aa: CASSSTGGFPYNSPLHF

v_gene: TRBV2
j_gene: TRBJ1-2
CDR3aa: CARRTANNYGYTF

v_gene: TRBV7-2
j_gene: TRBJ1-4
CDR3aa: CASSSRGGATNEKLFF

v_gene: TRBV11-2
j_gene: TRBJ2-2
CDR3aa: CASRLLEELFF

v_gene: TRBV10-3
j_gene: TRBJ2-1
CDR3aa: CAIRGAGRSYNEQFF

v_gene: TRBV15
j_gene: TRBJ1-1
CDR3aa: CATLDRGRGGTEAFF

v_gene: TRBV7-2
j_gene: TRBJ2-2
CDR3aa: CASSLKYGSAGELFF

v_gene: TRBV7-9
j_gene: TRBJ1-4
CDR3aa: CASSQDSVTNEKLFF

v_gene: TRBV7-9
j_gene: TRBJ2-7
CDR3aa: CASSSGTGNYEQYF

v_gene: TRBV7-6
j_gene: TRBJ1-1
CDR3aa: CASSLVGTKWNTEAFF

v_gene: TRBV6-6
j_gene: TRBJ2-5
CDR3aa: CASSHGGGEQYF

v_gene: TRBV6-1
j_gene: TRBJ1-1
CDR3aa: CASRYRGLNTEAFF

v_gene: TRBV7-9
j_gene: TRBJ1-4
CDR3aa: CASSSPGQGFEKLFF

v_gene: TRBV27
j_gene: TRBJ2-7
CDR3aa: CASSLSIRRGRFYEQYF

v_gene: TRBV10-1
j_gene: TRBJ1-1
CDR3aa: CASSDSGTGTTEAFF

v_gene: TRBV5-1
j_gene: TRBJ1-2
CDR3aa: CASSSSTGFSFDGYTF

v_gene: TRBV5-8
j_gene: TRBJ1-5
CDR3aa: CASSLRTGQPQHF

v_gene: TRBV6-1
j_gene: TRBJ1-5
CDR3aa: CASRDRSDSNQPQHF

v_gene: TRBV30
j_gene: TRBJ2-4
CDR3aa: CAWTTSGGTNIQYF

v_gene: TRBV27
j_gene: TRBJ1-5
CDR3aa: CASSRTGGSNQPQHF

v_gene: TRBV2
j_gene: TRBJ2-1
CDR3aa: CASRTIRGQGNNEQFF

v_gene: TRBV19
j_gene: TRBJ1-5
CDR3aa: CASSIAGQGISEPSNQPQHF

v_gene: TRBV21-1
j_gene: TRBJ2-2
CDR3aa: CASPEGSTGELFF

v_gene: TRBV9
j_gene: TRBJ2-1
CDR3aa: CASSGLAGDHNEQFF